A single sample gave rise to the 30 T cell receptor beta chains below, sequenced in a study of T cells in Graves' hyperthyroidism and ophthalmopathy. Amplified regions were TCR beta CDR3 sequences from RNA transcripts. Initially, a first-round RT-PCR of the TCR CDR3 employed the HTBI primer set. TCRdb called the multiplex PCR reads again in MiXCR, with one record for every CDR3 protein. The sample has 25,000 to 30,000 distinct CDR3 sequences, roughly 45% seen once. Sequences were obtained from blood. These receptors originate from a woman in her 30s with Graves' hyperthyroidism.

The sample holds one count of this clonotype. The CDR3 end shows no conserved phenylalanine or tryptophan, and so a read error is likely. The DNA is left out, because the CDR3 cannot be placed on it with certainty; the CDR3 is given as TCRdb lists it. The genes are TRBV19 and TRBJ2-3; TRBD2, the table's D call, lacks a check against the DNA. The CDR3 has 13 amino acids, counting both end residues. Germline CDR1 reads LNHDA; CDR2 reads SQIVND (reference sequence). The chain's CDR3 is CASRRQGPIPYFG.

This clonotype was observed at least ten times. J is TRBJ2-3 and V is TRBV5-1; 7 bases agree with TRBD2. Per germline, CDR1 SGHRS and CDR2 YFSETQ. The ends lost 4 bases at V and 3 bases at J; junction bases unmatched: 14. The CDR3 covers 17 residues. The CDR3 reads CASSAGRTSRETDTQYF. In DNA, the CDR3 is TGCGCCAGCAGCGCCGGGAGGACAAGTAGAGAGACAGATACGCAGTATTTT.

This clonotype came up many times. The rearrangement links TRBV28 to TRBJ1-5; D gene uncertain. Trimming removed 3 bases at V and 4 bases at J, with 10 bases between. This CDR3 region has 14 residues. Germline assignment: CDR1 MDHEN and CDR2 SYDVKM. The CDR3 is CASSFGRLNQPQHF. For the CDR3, the DNA is TGTGCCAGCAGTTTCGGGCGGTTGAATCAGCCCCAGCATTTT.

This chain joins TRBV20-1 and TRBJ2-7; 10 nucleotides line up with TRBD1. This CDR3 has 15 residues. Looked up from germline, CDR1 is DFQATT and CDR2 is SNEGSKA (reference sequence). J gave up 9 bases and V 3 bases, and 14 bases lay outside the gene matches. The CDR3 DNA is TGCAGTGCTAGCCCTCGGGACAGGGGCTCGGGCTGGCAGTACTTC. Translated, it gives CSASPRDRGSGWQYF.

This clonotype was seen once. The CDR3 is CASSLETVRGSWGYTF. The CDR3 region has the DNA TGTGCCAGCAGCTTGGAAACAGTCCGGGGGAGTTGGGGCTACACCTTC. The gene calls are TRBV11-1 and TRBJ1-2, with a weak D call TRBD1 (5 bases). The germline CDR1 and CDR2 sequences are SGHAT and FQDESV (reference sequence). The CDR3 extends over 16 amino acids. With 3 bases removed from V and 8 bases from J, the gap between germline ends came to 22 bases.

As for this clonotype: Relative to the germline gene, one junction end is altered; a read error may explain this. The chain uses TRBV10-2 and TRBJ2-2, with 14 nucleotides matching TRBD2. The CDR3 extends over 19 amino acids. Germline V gene lookup returns CDR1 WSHSY and CDR2 SAAADI. In nucleotides, the CDR3 is TGTGCCAGCAGTTTAAGGGGGGGACTAGCGGGAGAGAACACCGGGGAGCTGTTTTTT. Its protein is CASSLRGGLAGENTGELFF.

This clonotype was counted many times. This sequence joins TRBV13 and TRBJ1-2; 11 bases are a match to TRBD1. CDR1 PRHDT and CDR2 FYEKMQ come from the germline V gene (reference sequence). V was clipped by 3 bases and J by 2 bases; unmatched bases: 8. This CDR3 region has 17 residues. This CDR3 is CASSLGGTGGINYGYTF. CDR3 nucleotides: TGTGCCAGCAGCTTGGGGGGGACAGGGGGAATCAACTATGGCTACACCTTC.

The chain uses TRBV7-9 and TRBJ2-1; 7 positions match TRBD2. Trimming cost V 5 bases and J 2 bases; bases outside gene matches: 6. Germline lookup yields CDR1 SEHNR and CDR2 FQNEAQ (reference sequence). This CDR3 spans 15 amino acids. DNA of the CDR3: TGTGCCAGCAGCCCGGGGGGTCAGACCTACAATGAGCAGTTCTTC. It yields the protein CASSPGGQTYNEQFF.

This clonotype occurred many times. The V gene is TRBV12-5, the J gene TRBJ1-6, with 8 positions matching TRBD1. This CDR3 is 14 amino acids long. Trimming removed 6 bases from V and 10 bases from J; junction bases left unmatched: 8. From germline, CDR1 is LGHNT and CDR2 FRNRAP. CDR3 residues: CASGSGTGRSPLHF. The CDR3 region has the DNA TGTGCTAGTGGGTCCGGGACAGGACGCTCACCCCTCCACTTT.

The CDR3 DNA reads as TGCAGTGCTAGATCACAGGGGGCGGTCAATTCACCCCTCCACTTT. Protein: CSARSQGAVNSPLHF. The chain recombines TRBV20-1 with TRBJ1-6, with TRBD1 matching 9 bases. In germline, CDR1 is DFQATT, CDR2 SNEGSKA (reference sequence). This CDR3 contains 15 residues. V gave up 2 bases and J gave up 7 bases; unmatched junction bases: 6.

The sample holds many counts of this clonotype. The chain employs TRBV12-3 or TRBV12-4 and TRBJ2-1; no clear D. This CDR3 is built from 11 residues. V was shortened by 8 bases and J by 4 bases, with 6 bases between the two germline ends. The DNA of the CDR3 is TGTGCCAGCCTACTATACAATGAGCAGTTCTTC. It specifies CASLLYNEQFF.

This clonotype has a count of ten or more. The chain links TRBV6-2 or TRBV6-3 to TRBJ2-5, with unresolved D. Per germline, CDR1 MNHEY and CDR2 SVGEGT. The CDR3 is 11 amino acids. Trimming took 7 bases from V and 5 from J, leaving 8 bases between them. The CDR3 DNA reads as TGTGCCAGCACCTCCGTGGAGACCCAGTACTTC. This encodes CASTSVETQYF.

In this sample, this clonotype is medium-sized (0.01 to 0.1%). The CDR3 DNA is TGCAGTGCTAGAGGGGCCAACTCCTACAATGAGCAGTTCTTC. This codes for CSARGANSYNEQFF. V is TRBV20-1 and J is TRBJ2-1; D uncertain. CDR1 and CDR2 from the germline V gene are DFQATT and SNEGSKA (reference sequence). CDR3 length equals 14 residues. V lost 1 base, J lost 0 bases, and 7 bases lay in between.

The chain links TRBV5-1 to TRBJ1-2; D gene uncertain. Germline assignment: CDR1 SGHRS and CDR2 YFSETQ. V was shortened by 5 bases and J by 8 bases, with 16 bases between the two germline ends. This CDR3 has 13 residues. This CDR3 is CASSSPSDGGYTF. The CDR3 DNA reads as TGCGCCAGCAGTTCACCTAGCGATGGGGGCTACACCTTC.

The rearrangement links TRBV20-1 to TRBJ2-4; D uncertain. V lost 7 bases to trimming and J lost 0 bases, with 16 bases between them. The CDR3 loop spans 15 amino acids. Germline CDR1 is DFQATT and CDR2 is SNEGSKA (reference sequence). The CDR3 nucleotides read TGCAGTGTTGAGGCTAACGACCTAGCCAAAAACATTCAGTACTTC. It encodes CSVEANDLAKNIQYF.

Judged by abundance, this clonotype is medium-sized. V and J are TRBV20-1 and TRBJ2-1; D uncertain. V was shortened by 6 bases and J by 4 bases, with 10 bases between the two germline ends. The CDR3 runs to 12 residues. CDR1 DFQATT and CDR2 SNEGSKA come from the germline V gene (reference sequence). The CDR3 reads CSAHKVYNEQFF. DNA for the CDR3: TGCAGTGCCCATAAAGTATACAATGAGCAGTTCTTC.

This sequence joins TRBV7-9 and TRBJ1-5, with 9 bases fitting TRBD1. The CDR3 extends over 16 amino acids. V trimming: 5 bases; J trimming: 3 bases; junction bases outside the gene matches: 8. Germline CDR1 reads SEHNR; CDR2 reads FQNEAQ (reference sequence). CDR3 in amino acids: CASSRGQGNTNQPQHF. The CDR3 nucleotides are TGTGCCAGCAGCCGGGGACAGGGAAACACCAATCAGCCCCAGCATTTT. Full variable domain (missing parts from reference TRBV7-9 and TRBJ1-5): DTGVSQNPRHKITKRGQNVTFRCDPISEHNRLYWYRQTLGQGPEFLTYFQNEAQLEKSRLLSDRFSAERPKGSFSTLEIQRTEQGDSAMYLCASSRGQGNTNQPQHFGDGTRLSIL.

In the case of this clonotype: At one end the junction does not follow the germline gene, possibly because of a read error. This chain uses TRBV10-2 with TRBJ2-7; TRBD1 matches 7 bases. The CDR3 spans 10 residues. Germline CDR1 and CDR2: WSHSY and SAAADI. Here the CDR3 DNA reads TGCGCCAGCAGTGATTCGGGACAGTCCTTC. As protein: CASSDSGQSF.

This chain joins TRBV30 and TRBJ2-7; D may be TRBD1 or TRBD2 (5 bases each). V lost 2 bases, J lost 5 bases, and 16 bases lay in between. The CDR3 contains 14 residues. Per the germline V gene, CDR1 is GTSNPN and CDR2 is SVGIG (reference sequence). The CDR3 DNA reads as TGTGCCTGGAGTCCCACGGGGCCCCGCGACGAGCAGTACTTC. It yields the protein CAWSPTGPRDEQYF.

This clonotype was seen at least ten times. The CDR3 ends on some other residue instead of the conserved phenylalanine or tryptophan, so this is likely a read error. This chain joins TRBV5-4 and TRBJ2-7; no reliable D call. The germline V gene encodes CDR1 SGHNT and CDR2 YYREEE (reference sequence). The CDR3 spans 13 residues. Trimming removed 5 bases from V and 1 base from J, with 10 bases in between. The CDR3 loop reads CASRHKGSYEQYS. CDR3 nucleotide sequence: TGTGCCAGCAGACATAAAGGGTCCTACGAGCAGTACTCC.

This clonotype is categorized as medium-sized. The V gene is TRBV19, the J gene TRBJ1-5; D uncertain. Germline-derived CDR1 and CDR2 are LNHDA and SQIVND (reference sequence). This CDR3 is 12 amino acids long. Deletions cut 2 bases from V and 7 bases from J, with 6 bases between. The CDR3 is CASSIPGQPQHF. CDR3 bases: TGTGCCAGTAGTATACCAGGCCAGCCCCAGCATTTT. The whole variable domain, filled in from reference TRBV19 and TRBJ1-5, reads DGGITQSPKYLFRKEGQNVTLSCEQNLNHDAMYWYRQDPGQGLRLIYYSQIVNDFQKGDIAEGYSVSREKKESFPLTVTSAQKNPTAFYLCASSIPGQPQHFGDGTRLSIL.

This clonotype was seen ten or more times. The chain uses TRBV6-2 or TRBV6-3 and TRBJ2-3; D is possibly TRBD1 or TRBD2 (5 bases each). This CDR3 contains 16 residues. Germline V gives CDR1 MNHEY, CDR2 SVGEGT. Trimming cost V 6 bases and J 2 bases, with 18 bases left between them. The CDR3 DNA reads TGTGCCAGCAGCCCGCCGGGACGGACCTCCACAGATACGCAGTATTTT. Translation: CASSPPGRTSTDTQYF.

Remarks on this clonotype: A junction end diverges from the germline sequence, so it may reflect a read error. The gene calls are TRBV11-3 and TRBJ2-3; unclear D gene. Germline CDR1 and CDR2: SGHNT and YENEEA. This CDR3 region has 14 residues. CDR3 loop: CASSLGQITDTQYF. The CDR3 DNA reads as TGTGCCAGCAGCTTGGGCCAGATCACAGATACGCAGTACTTT.

This clonotype appeared a single time. The chain is built from TRBV20-1 and TRBJ2-1; D unresolved. The CDR3 sequence is 12 residues long. Germline V gene data show CDR1 as DFQATT and CDR2 as SNEGSKA (reference sequence). V lost 3 bases and J lost 7, with 10 bases in between. CDR3: CSASGLENEQFF. The DNA of the CDR3 is TGCAGTGCTAGCGGGCTAGAGAATGAGCAGTTCTTC.

The CDR3 reads CATSARANVLTF. The CDR3 DNA reads TGTGCCACCAGTGCGCGAGCCAACGTCCTGACTTTC. The rearrangement links TRBV24-1 to TRBJ2-6; D gene uncertain. The CDR3 consists of 12 residues. From germline, CDR1 is KGHDR and CDR2 SFDVKD. With 5 bases removed from V and 7 bases from J, the gap between germline ends came to 5 bases.

DNA of the CDR3: TGTGCCAGTAGGAGGGGGGCCAACGTCCTGACTTTC. It encodes CASRRGANVLTF. The V gene is TRBV19, the J gene TRBJ2-6; D ambiguous. Germline CDR1 reads LNHDA; CDR2 reads SQIVND (reference sequence). Between the trimmed V and J ends, which lost 6 bases and 4 bases, there was a span of 4 bases. This CDR3 spans 12 amino acids.

Comments on this clonotype: Relative to the germline gene, one junction end is altered; a read error may explain this. The chain is built from TRBV7-9 and TRBJ2-5; weak D call: TRBD1 (5 bases). The CDR3 contains 13 residues. Germline V gene sequence: CDR1 SEHNR, CDR2 FQNEAQ (reference sequence). The CDR3 DNA reads TGTGCCAGCAGTTGGGGCGTCCAAGAGACCCAGGACTTC. Protein sequence: CASSWGVQETQDF.

By its share, this clonotype is medium-sized. V usage is TRBV2 and J usage is TRBJ2-3; 8 nucleotides agree with TRBD2. The CDR3 has 15 amino acids. Germline trimming cut 5 bases from V and 2 bases from J; bases unmatched to any gene: 6. The germline gives CDR1 SNHLY, CDR2 FYNNEI. CDR3 nucleotides: TGTGCCAGCAGTCCTCCGACTAGCGTCACAGATACGCAGTATTTT. It specifies CASSPPTSVTDTQYF.

The chain uses TRBV20-1 and TRBJ2-5, with TRBD2 identical over 12 bases. Germline V lookup: CDR1 DFQATT, CDR2 SNEGSKA (reference sequence). J lost 3 bases, V lost 2 bases, and 7 bases had no gene match. The CDR3 length is 16 residues. CDR3 in amino acids: CSARSRTSGTEETQYF. DNA of the CDR3: TGCAGTGCTAGATCAAGGACTAGCGGGACTGAAGAGACCCAGTACTTC.

This clonotype occurred many times. This chain links TRBV28 with TRBJ1-1; D may be TRBD1 (5 bases). Germline CDR1 reads MDHEN; CDR2 reads SYDVKM. The ends were cut back, 7 bases at V and 7 bases at J, with 13 bases in the middle. This CDR3 spans 12 amino acids. The CDR3 is CASTFGGDEAFF. For the CDR3, the DNA is TGTGCCAGCACCTTCGGGGGGGATGAAGCTTTCTTT. Drawing the rest from reference TRBV28 and TRBJ1-1, the complete variable domain is DVKVTQSSRYLVKRTGEKVFLECVQDMDHENMFWYRQDPGLGLRLIYFSYDVKMKEKGDIPEGYSVSREKKERFSLILESASTNQTSMYLCASTFGGDEAFFGQGTRLTVV.